This TCR beta chain appears in the sequencing data of a study of blood T cells in healthy people across ages. Study-level background: Every two T cells gave about one barcoded beta molecule via template switching.

Through a sample-barcoded 5' primer and a J-beta primer mix, a second PCR was run for roughly 6 to 11 cycles. MiXCR, applied by TCRdb to the 5' RACE reads, yields one record per CDR3 protein. The sample shows roughly 860,000 distinct CDR3 sequences, around two thirds of them seen only once. From germline, CDR1 is MDHEN and CDR2 SYDVKM. The CDR3 runs 13 residues. The ends were cut back, 10 bases at V and 4 bases at J, with 15 bases in the middle. What was sequenced was blood. The source of this sequence is a man aged 30-40 years in good health. V usage is TRBV28 and J usage is TRBJ2-3, with D possibly TRBD2 on 6 matching bases. CDR3 coding DNA: TGTGCCACCAACGAGGACTACTCAGATACGCAGTATTTT. It codes for CATNEDYSDTQYF. The full variable domain, completed using reference TRBV28 and TRBJ2-3, is DVKVTQSSRYLVKRTGEKVFLECVQDMDHENMFWYRQDPGLGLRLIYFSYDVKMKEKGDIPEGYSVSREKKERFSLILESASTNQTSMYLCATNEDYSDTQYFGPGTRLTVL.